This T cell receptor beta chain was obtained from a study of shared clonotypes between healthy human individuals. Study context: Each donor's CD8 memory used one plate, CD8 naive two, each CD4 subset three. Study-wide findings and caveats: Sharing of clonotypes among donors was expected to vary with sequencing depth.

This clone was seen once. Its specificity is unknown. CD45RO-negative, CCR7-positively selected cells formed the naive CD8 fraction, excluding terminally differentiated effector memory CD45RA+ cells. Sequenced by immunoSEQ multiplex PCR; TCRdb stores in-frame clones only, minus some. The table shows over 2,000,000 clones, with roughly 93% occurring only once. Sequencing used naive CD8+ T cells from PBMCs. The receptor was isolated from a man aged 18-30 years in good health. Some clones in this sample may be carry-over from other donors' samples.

CDR3 amino acids: CASSEPTGALSWNEQFF. For the CDR3, the DNA is TGTGCCAGCAGTGAACCGACAGGGGCCCTATCGTGGAATGAGCAGTTCTTC. The gene calls are TRBV2 and TRBJ2-1; 8 bases are a match to TRBD1. Germline V lookup: CDR1 SNHLY, CDR2 FYNNEI. Trimming at V came to 2 bases and at J to 7 bases, leaving 13 bases not matched to a gene. The CDR3 spans 17 residues.